This TCR beta chain was profiled in a study of blood T cell repertoires in COVID-19. Study as a whole: Sites in the United States, Italy and Spain provided acute and convalescent COVID-19 samples.

The CDR3 has 14 amino acids. V lost 6 bases and J 5 bases, leaving 17 bases between the germline ends. Looked up from germline, CDR1 is KGHSH and CDR2 is LQKENI. As processed by the authors: How many nucleated cells were present was estimated from reference gene primer amplification. The assay was immunoSEQ multiplex PCR, and TCRdb's table has in-frame clones only and misses some. V and J calls plus clone size are reproduced from that table; the DNA served to infer D and trimming. The sample has tens of thousands of clones; about two thirds are singletons. The sequence came from an elderly woman with acute or convalescent COVID-19. The sequenced material came from peripheral blood. The chain links TRBV18 to TRBJ2-7, with a possible D match to TRBD2 (6 bases). The chain's CDR3 is CASSLRAGIDEQYF. The DNA of the CDR3 is TGTGCCAGCTCCCTCCGGGCGGGGATCGACGAGCAGTACTTC.